This TCR beta chain was found in a study of PD-1 blockade in classical Hodgkin lymphoma. With respect to this clone: Its matching antigen is unknown.

CDR1 is SGHNT and CDR2 is YYREEE in the germline V gene (reference sequence). The CDR3 covers 17 residues. The V segment lost 2 bases and the J segment 3 bases; nucleotides outside the gene matches: 8. Here immunoSEQ multiplex PCR was the method, and the copy in TCRdb shows in-frame clones only, minus some. The sample shows 12,000 to 15,000 clones, more than 70% of them seen only once. Every patient relapsed after autologous stem cell transplantation, and brentuximab vedotin exposure varied. Whole-study findings and limits: Baseline diversity was lower in partial responders and progressors than complete responders. Only CD4+ TCR diversity, not CD8+, had risen significantly by C4D1. Among the patients, those starting nivolumab under 1 year after ASCT were excluded. No one has yet defined what causes the repertoire differences, which may be disease activity or prior therapy.

The receptor was isolated from a human donor with classical Hodgkin lymphoma. This specimen consisted of peripheral blood mononuclear cells (PBMCs), obtained at baseline. The V and J genes are TRBV5-4 and TRBJ2-2, with TRBD2 matching 9 bases. CDR3 sequence reads: CASSFYGRTSDTGELFF. The CDR3 bases are TGTGCCAGCAGCTTCTACGGGAGGACTAGCGACACCGGGGAGCTGTTTTTT.